One T cell receptor (beta chain) is described in this entry. Assay used: immunoSEQ multiplex PCR; TCRdb lists only in-frame clones, some missing. Among around 200,000 clones, just under 95% were seen once, and the ten largest hold roughly 1.5%. This specimen comes from a study of control samples from healthy donors and cancer patients. From germline, CDR1 is MDHEN and CDR2 SYDVKM. V was shortened by 5 bases and J by 6 bases, with 8 bases between the two germline ends. CDR3 length equals 11 residues. The rearrangement uses TRBV28 and TRBJ2-7, with D possibly being TRBD2 (5 bases). The source is a man younger than 35 in good health. The material sequenced was blood. The chain's CDR3 is CASSGRVEQYF. The CDR3 region has the DNA TGTGCCAGCAGTGGGCGGGTCGAGCAGTACTTC.